What follows are 10 T cell receptor beta chains derived from one specimen sequenced in a study of T cell repertoires in cytomegalovirus infection (dated by TCRdb to between 2017 and 2020). These reads were obtained on an Illumina HiSeq 1500. TCRdb trimmed public reads at Q25 via fastp, called clones via MiXCR and kept in-frame beta chains. Identical CDR3 proteins give one entry, which carries the most common genes and DNA. The sample has 250,000 to 300,000 distinct CDR3 sequences on record, around 20% of them singletons. Clones ranked in the top ten supply approximately 19% of the sample. Their recognized antigens are unknown. What this sample's treatment or condition label stands for: in vitro stimulation with specific CMV peptide epitopes to enrich CMV-specific T cells. Sequenced material: cultured PBMCs, taken from culture after CMV antigen stimulation. These receptors originate from a human donor in good health (CMV status not recorded). Some clones in this sample may be carry-over from other donors' samples.

This clonotype was recorded at least ten times. The genes are TRBV7-2 and TRBJ1-5; D call uncertain. This CDR3 has 15 amino acids. V lost 4 bases, J lost 6 bases, and 16 bases lay in between. Per the germline V gene, CDR1 is SGHTA and CDR2 is FQGNSA. The CDR3 nucleotides read TGTGCCAGCAGCTACCGTAGCGGGATATCTCAGCCCCAGCATTTT. Translation gives CASSYRSGISQPQHF.

This clonotype was seen a few times. CDR3 protein: CSGRPRVAHNEQFF. The DNA of the CDR3 is TGCAGTGGCCGGCCGCGGGTGGCTCACAATGAGCAGTTCTTC. The chain uses TRBV20-1 and TRBJ2-1; TRBD2 might be the D (5 bases). The CDR3 runs to 14 residues. Germline assignment: CDR1 DFQATT and CDR2 SNEGSKA (reference sequence). Trimming removed 7 bases from V and 5 bases from J, with 18 bases in between.

This clonotype was seen repeatedly, ten times or more. The rearrangement joins TRBV7-8 to TRBJ2-2, with 10 bases lining up with TRBD2. The length of the CDR3 is 16 residues. V dropped 2 bases and J dropped 2; count of bases not matched to a gene: 2. The germline V gene has CDR1 SGHVS and CDR2 FQNEAQ. Here the CDR3 DNA reads TGTGCCAGCAGCTTACGGACTAGCGGTAACACCGGGGAGCTGTTTTTT. Translated, it gives CASSLRTSGNTGELFF.

This clonotype came up many times. This chain links TRBV6-2 or TRBV6-3 with TRBJ1-2; no clear D. Germline V gene data show CDR1 as MNHEY and CDR2 as SVGEGT. V was trimmed by 10 bases and J by 2 bases, leaving 17 bases between them. The CDR3 is made up of 14 amino acids. In DNA, the CDR3 is TGTGCCACCAAAACTGGAGCCGCAAACTATGGCTACACCTTC. Translated: CATKTGAANYGYTF.

This clonotype was picked up a small number of times. The rearrangement links TRBV29-1 to TRBJ2-1, with D uncertain. Trimming stripped 7 bases from V and 5 bases from J, with 6 bases between. Per germline, CDR1 SQVTM and CDR2 ANQGSEA. This CDR3 has 10 amino acids. In nucleotides, the CDR3 is TGCAGCGCCGCTAACAATGAGCAGTTCTTC. It yields the protein CSAANNEQFF.

This clonotype came up a few times. The chain uses TRBV20-1 and TRBJ2-7; 8 bases agree with TRBD1. Trimming cost V 0 bases and J 3 bases; bases outside gene matches: 10. Germline assignment: CDR1 DFQATT and CDR2 SNEGSKA (reference sequence). The CDR3 is 16 amino acids. The CDR3 spells CSARDRQGAIGYEQYF. CDR3 DNA sequence: TGCAGTGCTAGAGATCGGCAGGGGGCGATTGGCTACGAGCAGTACTTC.

Many counts were recorded for this clonotype. This chain uses TRBV7-2 with TRBJ1-5; D is possibly TRBD1 (6 bases). CDR1 SGHTA and CDR2 FQGNSA come from the germline V gene. V lost 5 bases and J lost 4, with 9 bases in between. The CDR3 loop spans 13 amino acids. The CDR3 sequence: CASSPDRNQPQHF. DNA for the CDR3: TGTGCCAGCAGCCCAGACAGGAATCAGCCCCAGCATTTT. Based on the CDR3 plus reference TRBV7-2 and TRBJ1-5, the full variable domain is GAGVSQSPSNKVTEKGKDVELRCDPISGHTALYWYRQSLGQGLEFLIYFQGNSAPDKSGLPSDRFSAERTGGSVSTLTIQRTQQEDSAVYLCASSPDRNQPQHFGDGTRLSIL.

The chain couples TRBV20-1 to TRBJ2-1, with no clear D. CDR3 length equals 13 residues. The V end was cut by 5 bases, the J end by 0 bases, with 8 bases between. From germline, CDR1 is DFQATT and CDR2 SNEGSKA (reference sequence). The CDR3 bases are TGCAGTGCTGGCGTAAGCTCCTACAATGAGCAGTTCTTC. Translating it yields CSAGVSSYNEQFF.

In this sample, this clonotype turned up many times. The chain combines TRBV6-2 or TRBV6-3 with TRBJ2-7; 8 nucleotides agree with TRBD1. Germline values: CDR1 MNHEY, CDR2 SVGEGT. Trimming at V came to 7 bases and at J to 2 bases, leaving 10 bases not matched to a gene. This CDR3 is 15 amino acids long. The CDR3 bases are TGTGCCAGCACCCTCTCCGGACAGGGCGCCTACGAGCAGTACGTC. Protein sequence: CASTLSGQGAYEQYV.

The chain carries TRBV5-6 and TRBJ2-1, with 12 bases identical to TRBD2. V dropped 3 bases and J dropped 3; count of bases not matched to a gene: 4. CDR1 and CDR2 (germline): SGHDT, YYEEEE. This CDR3 has 16 amino acids. The CDR3 protein is CASSSRTSGNYNEQFF. In DNA form, the CDR3 reads TGTGCCAGCAGCTCAAGGACTAGCGGGAACTACAATGAGCAGTTCTTC. The full variable domain, completed using reference TRBV5-6 and TRBJ2-1, is DAGVTQSPTHLIKTRGQQVTLRCSPKSGHDTVSWYQQALGQGPQFIFQYYEEEERQRGNFPDRFSGHQFPNYSSELNVNALLLGDSALYLCASSSRTSGNYNEQFFGPGTRLTVL.